The 21 T cell receptor beta chains below come from one sample, sequenced in a study of blood T cell repertoires in COVID-19. Sequencing was performed with immunoSEQ multiplex PCR; in TCRdb, only in-frame clones are kept and a portion is missing. Of a few hundred thousand clones listed, roughly 89% are singletons. The specimen sequenced was PBMCs or T cells enriched from blood (not recorded which). These receptor sequences come from a woman in her 40s who had recovered from COVID-19.

The CDR3 region is CASRTGEGRPYEQYF. Written as DNA, the CDR3 is TGTGCCAGCAGAACGGGGGAGGGCCGGCCCTACGAGCAGTACTTC. This rearrangement joins TRBV28 to TRBJ2-7, with 7 bases lining up with TRBD2. The V segment lost 6 bases and the J segment 2 bases; nucleotides outside the gene matches: 10. Germline-derived CDR1 and CDR2 are MDHEN and SYDVKM. The CDR3 is made up of 15 amino acids.

The V gene is TRBV4-3, the J gene TRBJ2-5, with 10 bases fitting TRBD2. Germline V gene lookup returns CDR1 LGHNA and CDR2 YSLEER. The CDR3 sequence is 18 residues long. V lost 1 base to trimming and J lost 5 bases; unmatched junction nucleotides: 13. For the CDR3, the DNA is TGCGCCAGCAGCCAAGCAAGGGCTAGCGGGGGAGTGGGCGAGACCCAGTACTTC. Protein: CASSQARASGGVGETQYF.

The chain employs TRBV7-2 and TRBJ1-5; D gene uncertain. The CDR3 loop spans 14 amino acids. Trimming stripped 3 bases from V and 8 bases from J, with 14 bases between. Per germline, CDR1 SGHTA and CDR2 FQGNSA. The CDR3 here is CASSFSQAREPQHF. For the CDR3, the DNA is TGTGCCAGCAGCTTCAGCCAGGCGAGGGAGCCCCAGCATTTT.

This rearrangement joins TRBV9 to TRBJ2-3, with 8 bases aligning to TRBD2. The CDR3 has 16 residues. V shed 4 bases and J 4 bases; nucleotides not matched to a gene: 11. Germline V lookup: CDR1 SGDLS, CDR2 YYNGEE. CDR3 residues: CASSPHRVAGSDTQYF. As DNA, the CDR3 is TGTGCCAGCAGCCCTCACAGGGTAGCGGGATCAGATACGCAGTATTTT.

This chain joins TRBV2 and TRBJ2-7; D unresolved. Deletions cut 4 bases from V and 7 bases from J, with 17 bases between. Germline CDR1 reads SNHLY; CDR2 reads FYNNEI. CDR3 size: 14 residues. CDR3 nucleotides: TGTGCCAGCAGTGTAACTGCAGTGCTGAGGGAGCAGTACTTC. It yields the protein CASSVTAVLREQYF.

The chain uses TRBV19 and TRBJ2-7, with TRBD2 matching over 11 bases. CDR1 and CDR2 (germline): LNHDA, SQIVND (reference sequence). V dropped 4 bases and J dropped 7; count of bases not matched to a gene: 9. The CDR3 extends over 15 amino acids. The DNA of the CDR3 is TGTGCCAGTAGTACCAGACTAGCGGGGACGGGGGAGCAGTACTTC. Amino acids: CASSTRLAGTGEQYF.

This chain links TRBV5-1 with TRBJ1-1; 8 bases are shared with TRBD1. After removal of 0 bases from V and 11 bases from J, the junction contained 3 bases not matched to a gene. From germline, CDR1 is SGHRS and CDR2 YFSETQ. This CDR3 spans 12 amino acids. The CDR3 DNA follows: TGCGCCAGCAGCTTGGAGCAGGGGGCGGCTTTCTTT. Amino acids: CASSLEQGAAFF.

This clone was found a few times. V is TRBV7-2 and J is TRBJ2-1; 7 bases map to TRBD2. The V gene end was trimmed by 2 bases and the J gene end by 9 bases; junction bases not matched to a gene: 1. The V gene's germline CDR1 is SGHTA and CDR2 FQGNSA. CDR3 length equals 12 residues. CDR3 amino acids: CASSLTGGEQFF. Here the CDR3 DNA reads TGTGCCAGCAGCTTAACGGGGGGTGAGCAGTTCTTC.

The table lists this clone with a few counts. The rearrangement links TRBV28 to TRBJ1-2; D remains unclear. CDR1 MDHEN and CDR2 SYDVKM come from the germline V gene. V lost 6 bases, J lost 4 bases, and 6 bases lay in between. CDR3 length: 11 amino acids. CDR3 in DNA: TGTGCCAGCAGAACAGTCTATGGCTACACCTTC. Its translation: CASRTVYGYTF.

The count of this clone is one. The rearrangement joins TRBV10-1 to TRBJ2-3; TRBD1 agrees at 7 bases. The germline V gene has CDR1 WNHNN and CDR2 SYGVQD (reference sequence). The CDR3 length is 16 residues. V trimming: 2 bases; J trimming: 6 bases; junction bases outside the gene matches: 11. CDR3 loop: CASSEPRDSSLDTQYF. The CDR3 bases are TGCGCCAGCAGTGAGCCCCGGGACAGTTCGTTGGATACGCAGTATTTT.

This chain joins TRBV28 and TRBJ2-7; 8 nucleotides agree with TRBD2. Trimming took 6 bases from V and 9 from J; bases not matched to a gene: 16. The germline CDR1 and CDR2 sequences are MDHEN and SYDVKM. The CDR3 has 15 amino acids. Here the CDR3 DNA reads TGTGCCAGCAGCCGGGGGGGACTAAGTACCCGCGGGCAGTACTTC. As protein: CASSRGGLSTRGQYF. The complete variable domain, with remaining parts taken from reference TRBV28 and TRBJ2-7, reads DVKVTQSSRYLVKRTGEKVFLECVQDMDHENMFWYRQDPGLGLRLIYFSYDVKMKEKGDIPEGYSVSREKKERFSLILESASTNQTSMYLCASSRGGLSTRGQYFGPGTRLTVT.

The chain links TRBV7-8 to TRBJ2-1; TRBD2 might be the D (6 bases). This CDR3 is 14 amino acids long. Germline values: CDR1 SGHVS, CDR2 FQNEAQ. V was pared by 1 base and J by 8 bases, with 12 bases between. The CDR3 nucleotides are TGTGCCAGCAGCTTAGGGTCCTGGGGGGATGAGCAGTTCTTC. Translation gives CASSLGSWGDEQFF. Filled out from reference TRBV7-8 and TRBJ2-1, the complete variable domain reads GAGVSQSPRYKVAKRGQDVALRCDPISGHVSLFWYQQALGQGPEFLTYFQNEAQLDKSGLPSDRFFAERPEGSVSTLKIQRTQQEDSAVYLCASSLGSWGDEQFFGPGTRLTVL.

The rearrangement links TRBV14 to TRBJ2-5; weak D call: TRBD2 (6 bases). The ends were cut back, 2 bases at V and 7 bases at J, with 20 bases in the middle. From germline, CDR1 is SGHDN and CDR2 FVKESK. There are 16 residues in the CDR3. DNA of the CDR3: TGTGCCAGCAGCCAATCCCTAGCGAGAATGGGGGGGACCCAGTACTTC. Its protein product is CASSQSLARMGGTQYF. Full variable domain (rest looked up from reference TRBV14 and TRBJ2-5): EAGVTQFPSHSVIEKGQTVTLRCDPISGHDNLYWYRRVMGKEIKFLLHFVKESKQDESGMPNNRFLAERTGGTYSTLKVQPAELEDSGVYFCASSQSLARMGGTQYFGPGTRLLVL.

The chain carries TRBV29-1 and TRBJ2-3; 11 bases match TRBD2. With 4 bases clipped from V and 2 bases from J, the junction kept 5 bases outside the gene matches. In germline, CDR1 is SQVTM, CDR2 ANQGSEA. The CDR3 totals 15 residues. The CDR3 DNA is TGCAGCGTTGTAATTAGCGGGAGGGCCACAGATACGCAGTATTTT. As protein: CSVVISGRATDTQYF.

The gene calls are TRBV4-1 and TRBJ2-1; TRBD2 might be the D (6 bases). The CDR3 contains 15 residues. Germline V gives CDR1 MGHRA, CDR2 YSYEKL. Trimming removed 1 base at V and 4 bases at J, with 11 bases between. Here the CDR3 DNA reads TGCGCCAGCAGCCAAGCGGGGCTAGCGTACAATGAGCAGTTCTTC. Amino acids: CASSQAGLAYNEQFF.

This clone is a singleton in its sample. The chain couples TRBV6-5 to TRBJ2-3; 10 bases fit TRBD2. There are 15 residues in the CDR3. Trimming at V came to 2 bases and at J to 6 bases, leaving 5 bases not matched to a gene. The germline gives CDR1 MNHEY, CDR2 SVGAGI. In DNA, the CDR3 is TGTGCCAGCAGTTACGGGGCTAGCGGGAGTGATACGCAGTATTTT. Protein product: CASSYGASGSDTQYF.

This chain uses TRBV7-3 with TRBJ2-5, with 11 bases identical to TRBD1. The CDR3 is 16 residues long. Germline assignment: CDR1 SGHTA and CDR2 FQGTGA. V gave up 6 bases and J gave up 2 bases; unmatched junction bases: 8. The CDR3 bases are TGTGCCAGCAGTCGAACCGGGACAGGGGGGCAAGAGACCCAGTACTTC. It translates to CASSRTGTGGQETQYF. The full variable domain, with the rest looked up from reference TRBV7-3 and TRBJ2-5, is GAGVSQTPSNKVTEKGKYVELRCDPISGHTALYWYRQSLGQGPEFLIYFQGTGAADDSGLPNDRFFAVRPEGSVSTLKIQRTERGDSAVYLCASSRTGTGGQETQYFGPGTRLLVL.

J is TRBJ1-5 and V is TRBV2, with 7 bases that match TRBD1. The junction had 6 bases not matched to a gene; V was cut back by 5 bases and J by 2 bases. The CDR3 is 15 residues long. Per the germline V gene, CDR1 is SNHLY and CDR2 is FYNNEI. The CDR3 region is CASSLTGPRNQPQHF. The CDR3 nucleotides are TGTGCCAGCAGTTTGACAGGGCCCCGCAATCAGCCCCAGCATTTT.

The chain carries TRBV7-9 and TRBJ1-6; TRBD1 is a possible D gene (5 bases). The CDR3 covers 15 residues. Germline V gene sequence: CDR1 SEHNR, CDR2 FQNEAQ (reference sequence). Trimming took off 6 bases at V and 3 bases at J, with 12 bases between the two ends. CDR3 nucleotide sequence: TGTGCCAGCAGGTCGACAGTTAGCTATAATTCACCCCTCCACTTT. It encodes CASRSTVSYNSPLHF.

The J gene is TRBJ1-2, the V gene TRBV6-2 or TRBV6-3, with D maybe TRBD1 (5 bases). In germline, CDR1 is MNHEY, CDR2 SVGEGT. The CDR3 totals 14 residues. V dropped 2 bases and J dropped 7 bases, with 14 bases sitting between them. The CDR3 region has the DNA TGTGCCAGCAGTTACGCCAGGGTGCTTGGTGGCTACACCTTC. The encoded protein is CASSYARVLGGYTF.

J is TRBJ2-3 and V is TRBV28; D unclear. The CDR3 loop spans 14 amino acids. The germline V gene has CDR1 MDHEN and CDR2 SYDVKM. Trimming pared 2 bases from V and 8 bases from J, leaving 14 bases between. The DNA for the CDR3 is TGTGCCAGCAGTTTAGGTCCGGTAAGATTTACGCAGTATTTT. This codes for CASSLGPVRFTQYF. Drawing the rest from reference TRBV28 and TRBJ2-3, the complete variable domain is DVKVTQSSRYLVKRTGEKVFLECVQDMDHENMFWYRQDPGLGLRLIYFSYDVKMKEKGDIPEGYSVSREKKERFSLILESASTNQTSMYLCASSLGPVRFTQYFGPGTRLTVL.